The rows below give T cell receptor beta chains drawn from one sample of a study of robustness of blood B and T cell sequencing. MiXCR, run by TCRdb on the PCR reads, gives a single entry per CDR3 protein. The sample yields a few thousand distinct CDR3 sequences, about 51% seen once. Material for sequencing was peripheral blood. The receptors come from a human donor in good health. CDR3s include the opening cysteine and the closing phenylalanine or tryptophan. Each record gives: clone size, D gene, V gene, J gene, CDR3 DNA, CDR3 protein. The D gene is left open where the match is weak. Some rows mark clone size as missing; the rest say once, few, many or name a class of expanded clone.

clone_size: -; d_call: -; v_call: TRBV10-3; j_call: TRBJ1-2; cdr3_nt: TGTGCCATCAGTGAGTCAGACGGCTATGGCTACACCTTC; cdr3_aa: CAISESDGYGYTF
clone_size: -; d_call: -; v_call: TRBV5-1; j_call: TRBJ2-1; cdr3_nt: TGCGCCAGCAGTCTGCCAGGGATCTACAATGAGCAGTTCTTC; cdr3_aa: CASSLPGIYNEQFF
clone_size: -; d_call: TRBD2; v_call: TRBV27; j_call: TRBJ2-7; cdr3_nt: TGTGCCAGCAGTTTAAAGGCGGGGGCCTACGAGCAGTACTTC; cdr3_aa: CASSLKAGAYEQYF
clone_size: -; d_call: -; v_call: TRBV6-6; j_call: TRBJ1-4; cdr3_nt: TGTGCCAGCAGTCAGGGGACCCCTTGGGAAAAACTGTTTTTT; cdr3_aa: CASSQGTPWEKLFF
clone_size: -; d_call: -; v_call: TRBV5-1; j_call: TRBJ1-2; cdr3_nt: TGCGCCAGCAGCTTGGGTTCTTCGGATTTCTATGGCTACACCTTC; cdr3_aa: CASSLGSSDFYGYTF
clone_size: -; d_call: -; v_call: TRBV7-3; j_call: TRBJ2-2; cdr3_nt: TGTGCCAGCAGCTTGTTGGGGGGTAACACCGGGGAGCTGTTTTTT; cdr3_aa: CASSLLGGNTGELFF
clone_size: -; d_call: TRBD1; v_call: TRBV10-3; j_call: TRBJ2-2; cdr3_nt: TGTGCCGTCGATTCCGGGACAGGGCACACCGGGGAGCTGTTTTTT; cdr3_aa: CAVDSGTGHTGELFF
clone_size: few; d_call: TRBD1; v_call: TRBV15; j_call: TRBJ1-3; cdr3_nt: TGTGCCACCAGCAGAGGTTACAGGGGCTCTGGAAACACCATATATTTT; cdr3_aa: CATSRGYRGSGNTIYF
clone_size: -; d_call: TRBD2; v_call: TRBV12-5; j_call: TRBJ2-5; cdr3_nt: TGTGCTAGTGGTAAGGGGCTAGCGGGCGAGACCCAGTACTTC; cdr3_aa: CASGKGLAGETQYF
clone_size: few; d_call: TRBD1; v_call: TRBV4-1; j_call: TRBJ1-1; cdr3_nt: TGCGCCAGCAGCCAAAGACAGGGGGCTGAAGCTTTCTTT; cdr3_aa: CASSQRQGAEAFF
clone_size: -; d_call: -; v_call: TRBV10-1; j_call: TRBJ2-7; cdr3_nt: TGCGCCAGCAGTGAGTCGTTGTCTACGGAGCAGTACTTC; cdr3_aa: CASSESLSTEQYF
clone_size: -; d_call: TRBD1; v_call: TRBV18; j_call: TRBJ2-7; cdr3_nt: TGTGCCAGCTCACAAAAGGGACAGTCCTACGAGCAGTACTTC; cdr3_aa: CASSQKGQSYEQYF
clone_size: few; d_call: -; v_call: TRBV7-6; j_call: TRBJ1-3; cdr3_nt: TGTGCCAGCAGCCTGGAATTTGGAAACACCATATATTTT; cdr3_aa: CASSLEFGNTIYF
clone_size: -; d_call: -; v_call: TRBV28; j_call: TRBJ1-2; cdr3_nt: TGTGCCAGCAGTTTTGAATCAAGGGGGATCTATGGCTACACCTTC; cdr3_aa: CASSFESRGIYGYTF
clone_size: -; d_call: TRBD1; v_call: TRBV20-1; j_call: TRBJ1-1; cdr3_nt: TGCAGTGCTCAACCGGGACAGGGTGGTGATGAAGCTTTCTTT; cdr3_aa: CSAQPGQGGDEAFF
clone_size: -; d_call: -; v_call: TRBV11-2; j_call: TRBJ2-1; cdr3_nt: TGTGCCAGCAGCTTAGATTATGGGGGCGGTTACAATGAGCAGTTCTTC; cdr3_aa: CASSLDYGGGYNEQFF
clone_size: -; d_call: TRBD2; v_call: TRBV7-2; j_call: TRBJ2-1; cdr3_nt: TGTGCCAGCAGCTCCCCCGGGCTAGCGGGGGGTTTCTCCTACAATGAGCAGTTCTTC; cdr3_aa: CASSSPGLAGGFSYNEQFF
clone_size: -; d_call: -; v_call: TRBV7-3; j_call: TRBJ2-3; cdr3_nt: TGTGCCAGCAGCTTGTGGGTGACGGATACGCAGTATTTT; cdr3_aa: CASSLWVTDTQYF
clone_size: -; d_call: TRBD1; v_call: TRBV11-3; j_call: TRBJ2-7; cdr3_nt: TGTGCCAGCAGCGACAAGGGACAGGGGGCGGTCGACGAGCAGTACTTC; cdr3_aa: CASSDKGQGAVDEQYF
clone_size: -; d_call: -; v_call: TRBV5-4; j_call: TRBJ2-2; cdr3_nt: TGTGCCAGCAGCTTGCCCGGGAGCACCGGGGAGCTGTTTTTT; cdr3_aa: CASSLPGSTGELFF
clone_size: -; d_call: -; v_call: TRBV5-1; j_call: TRBJ2-6; cdr3_nt: TGCGCCAGCAGCTTGTATGTTCAGGCTTCTTCTGGGGCCAACGTCCTGACTTTC; cdr3_aa: CASSLYVQASSGANVLTF
clone_size: large; d_call: -; v_call: TRBV7-9; j_call: TRBJ2-7; cdr3_nt: TGTGCCAGCAGCTTCGAGCAGGGGTTCTCCTACGAGCAGTACTTC; cdr3_aa: CASSFEQGFSYEQYF
clone_size: -; d_call: -; v_call: TRBV5-6; j_call: TRBJ2-7; cdr3_nt: TGTGCCAGCAGCTTGGAGGGTTTGGGGCTCTACGAGCAGTACTTC; cdr3_aa: CASSLEGLGLYEQYF
clone_size: -; d_call: -; v_call: TRBV12-3/TRBV12-4; j_call: TRBJ2-1; cdr3_nt: TGTGCCAGCAGTTTACAAACACAGCTGAAATTCAATGAGCAGTTCTTC; cdr3_aa: CASSLQTQLKFNEQFF
clone_size: -; d_call: TRBD1; v_call: TRBV30; j_call: TRBJ1-1; cdr3_nt: TGTGCCGGCAACAGGGGGGCTGAAGCTTTCTTT; cdr3_aa: CAGNRGAEAFF
clone_size: -; d_call: -; v_call: TRBV3-1; j_call: TRBJ2-2; cdr3_nt: TGTGCCAGCAGCTATGGGACTCCGTACACCGGGGAGCTGTTTTTT; cdr3_aa: CASSYGTPYTGELFF
clone_size: -; d_call: -; v_call: TRBV5-4; j_call: TRBJ2-1; cdr3_nt: TGTGCCAGCAGCTTGGCCCTGGGGGGTGATGAGCAGTTCTTC; cdr3_aa: CASSLALGGDEQFF
clone_size: -; d_call: -; v_call: TRBV30; j_call: TRBJ1-1; cdr3_nt: TGTGCCTGGAGTCCGACAGGCATGAACACTGAAGCTTTCTTT; cdr3_aa: CAWSPTGMNTEAFF
clone_size: -; d_call: -; v_call: TRBV27; j_call: TRBJ2-7; cdr3_nt: TGTGCCAGCAGTTTCGGTCAGTCCTACGAGCAGTACTTC; cdr3_aa: CASSFGQSYEQYF
clone_size: -; d_call: -; v_call: TRBV12-5; j_call: TRBJ2-3; cdr3_nt: TGTGCTAGTGGTTTGCAGGGCCCAGATACGCAGTATTTT; cdr3_aa: CASGLQGPDTQYF
clone_size: -; d_call: TRBD2; v_call: TRBV5-1; j_call: TRBJ2-1; cdr3_nt: TGCGCCAGCAGCACTGGGACTAGCGGGGGGGCGGGCTCCTACAATGAGCAGTTCTTC; cdr3_aa: CASSTGTSGGAGSYNEQFF
clone_size: once; d_call: -; v_call: TRBV6-6; j_call: TRBJ2-1; cdr3_nt: TGTGCCAGCAGTTATACAGGCTCCTACAATGAGCAGTTCTTC; cdr3_aa: CASSYTGSYNEQFF
clone_size: -; d_call: -; v_call: TRBV2; j_call: TRBJ1-5; cdr3_nt: TGTGCCAGCAGCCCAGATAGCAATCAGCCCCAGCATTTT; cdr3_aa: CASSPDSNQPQHF
clone_size: few; d_call: -; v_call: TRBV5-1; j_call: TRBJ2-7; cdr3_nt: TGCGCCAGCAGCCTGGGGTCGGGGAACTACGAGCAGTACTTC; cdr3_aa: CASSLGSGNYEQYF
clone_size: -; d_call: -; v_call: TRBV7-9; j_call: TRBJ2-5; cdr3_nt: TGTGCCAGCAGCACTACACGGACCCTTGATTCGGCCCAGTACTTC; cdr3_aa: CASSTTRTLDSAQYF
clone_size: large; d_call: -; v_call: TRBV6-6; j_call: TRBJ1-5; cdr3_nt: TGTGCCAGCAGTTACTCAGACACTAGCAATCAGCCCCAGCATTTT; cdr3_aa: CASSYSDTSNQPQHF
clone_size: -; d_call: -; v_call: TRBV6-1; j_call: TRBJ2-7; cdr3_nt: TGTGCCAGCAGCCCCGAGGGGGGCAGCTACGAGCAGTACTTC; cdr3_aa: CASSPEGGSYEQYF
clone_size: -; d_call: TRBD1; v_call: TRBV15; j_call: TRBJ2-7; cdr3_nt: TGTGCCACCAGCAGGGTCGGGACAGGGGTGTCCGAGCAGTACTTC; cdr3_aa: CATSRVGTGVSEQYF
clone_size: -; d_call: -; v_call: TRBV5-1; j_call: TRBJ1-1; cdr3_nt: TGCGCCAGCAGAGAGGGCAGGGAGAACACTGAAGCTTTCTTT; cdr3_aa: CASREGRENTEAFF
clone_size: -; d_call: TRBD1; v_call: TRBV7-8; j_call: TRBJ2-7; cdr3_nt: TGTGCCAGCAGCTTAGCTCAGGGACAGGGCTCCTACGAGCAGTACTTC; cdr3_aa: CASSLAQGQGSYEQYF
clone_size: few; d_call: -; v_call: TRBV15; j_call: TRBJ2-7; cdr3_nt: TGTGCCACCAGCAGAGATTCCCCGCGCGGGACTTTGACCTACGAGCAGTACTTC; cdr3_aa: CATSRDSPRGTLTYEQYF
clone_size: -; d_call: TRBD1; v_call: TRBV6-1; j_call: TRBJ1-1; cdr3_nt: TGTGCCAGCGGGGGCCCCCGGGACAGGGTGAAGTTGACTGAAGCTTTCTTT; cdr3_aa: CASGGPRDRVKLTEAFF
clone_size: -; d_call: TRBD1; v_call: TRBV29-1; j_call: TRBJ1-2; cdr3_nt: TGCAGCGTTGGGACAGGGGCTAACTATGGCTACACCTTC; cdr3_aa: CSVGTGANYGYTF
clone_size: -; d_call: -; v_call: TRBV12-3/TRBV12-4; j_call: TRBJ1-1; cdr3_nt: TGTGCCAGCAGTCTTGGGGAGGGCACTGAAGCTTTCTTT; cdr3_aa: CASSLGEGTEAFF
clone_size: -; d_call: -; v_call: TRBV20-1; j_call: TRBJ2-5; cdr3_nt: TGCAGTGCTAGTGTCGTAACAGAGACCCAGTACTTC; cdr3_aa: CSASVVTETQYF
clone_size: -; d_call: -; v_call: TRBV10-3; j_call: TRBJ1-5; cdr3_nt: TGTGCCATCAGTGAGTACAGCAAGGGCAATCAGCCCCAGCATTTT; cdr3_aa: CAISEYSKGNQPQHF
clone_size: -; d_call: -; v_call: TRBV14; j_call: TRBJ2-2; cdr3_nt: TGTGCCAGCAGCCATAATTCGAACACCGGGGAGCTGTTTTTT; cdr3_aa: CASSHNSNTGELFF
clone_size: -; d_call: -; v_call: TRBV5-1; j_call: TRBJ1-1; cdr3_nt: TGCGCCAGCAGCTCGCTGATTAGCCCTGAAGCTTTCTTT; cdr3_aa: CASSSLISPEAFF
clone_size: -; d_call: -; v_call: TRBV3-1; j_call: TRBJ2-7; cdr3_nt: TGTGCCAGCAGCCAAGAAGCCGCCGGTCGGCTGCCCTCCTACGAGCAGTACTTC; cdr3_aa: CASSQEAAGRLPSYEQYF
clone_size: -; d_call: -; v_call: TRBV5-1; j_call: TRBJ2-5; cdr3_nt: TGCGCCAGCAGCTTGGTGGGACAAGAGACCCAGTACTTC; cdr3_aa: CASSLVGQETQYF
clone_size: -; d_call: TRBD1; v_call: TRBV28; j_call: TRBJ1-6; cdr3_nt: TGTGCCAGCAGTCCCCTAAACCTTGAACAGGGGATCGCCTATAATTCACCCCTCCACTTT; cdr3_aa: CASSPLNLEQGIAYNSPLHF
clone_size: large; d_call: -; v_call: TRBV9; j_call: TRBJ2-7; cdr3_nt: TGTGCCAGCAGCGTAACAGGCTCGGGCTCCTACGAGCAGTACTTC; cdr3_aa: CASSVTGSGSYEQYF
clone_size: few; d_call: -; v_call: TRBV29-1; j_call: TRBJ1-1; cdr3_nt: TGCAGCGTTGAGGGGAGGAAAGACACTGAAGCTTTCTTT; cdr3_aa: CSVEGRKDTEAFF